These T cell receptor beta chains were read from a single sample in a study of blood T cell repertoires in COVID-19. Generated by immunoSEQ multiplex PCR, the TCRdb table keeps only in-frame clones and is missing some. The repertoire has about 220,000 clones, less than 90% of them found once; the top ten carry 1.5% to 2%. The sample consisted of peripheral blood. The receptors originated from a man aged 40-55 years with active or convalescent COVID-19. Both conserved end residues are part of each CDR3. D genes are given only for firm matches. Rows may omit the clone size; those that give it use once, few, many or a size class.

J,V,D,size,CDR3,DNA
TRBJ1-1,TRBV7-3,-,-,CASSPIGGDAFF,TGTGCCAGCAGCCCAATAGGGGGAGACGCTTTCTTT
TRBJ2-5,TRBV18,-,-,CASSPTTEETQYF,TGTGCCAGCTCACCGACAACTGAAGAGACCCAGTACTTC
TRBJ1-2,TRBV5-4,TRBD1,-,CASSIAGQIRYTF,TGTGCCAGCAGCATTGCGGGACAGATACGCTACACCTTC
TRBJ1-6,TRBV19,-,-,CASSMAGLNNSPLHF,TGTGCCAGTAGTATGGCAGGGCTAAATAATTCACCCCTCCACTTT
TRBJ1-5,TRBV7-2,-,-,CASSSSMEPHQPQHF,TGTGCCAGCAGCTCCTCTATGGAGCCCCATCAGCCCCAGCATTTT
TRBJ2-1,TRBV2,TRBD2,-,CASNPGLKYNEQFF,TGTGCCAGCAATCCGGGACTAAAGTACAATGAGCAGTTCTTC
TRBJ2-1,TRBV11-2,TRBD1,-,CASSGQGLRYNEQFF,TGTGCCAGCAGCGGACAGGGACTGAGATACAATGAGCAGTTCTTC
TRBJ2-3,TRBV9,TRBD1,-,CASSSDRARARITTDTQYF,TGTGCCAGCAGTTCTGACAGGGCTAGGGCCCGGATTACTACAGATACGCAGTATTTT
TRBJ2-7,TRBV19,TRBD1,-,CASTMGPGGSYEQYF,TGTGCCAGTACCATGGGTCCAGGGGGCTCCTACGAGCAGTACTTC
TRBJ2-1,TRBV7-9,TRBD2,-,CASSLGGLAGSYNEQFF,TGTGCCAGCAGCTTAGGCGGCCTAGCGGGATCCTACAATGAGCAGTTCTTC
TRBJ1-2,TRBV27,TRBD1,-,CASSLTGGGRGYTF,TGTGCCAGCAGTCTGACAGGGGGCGGGCGGGGCTACACCTTC
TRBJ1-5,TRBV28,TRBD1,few,CASSSFGRGPFQPQHF,TGTGCCAGCAGTTCCTTCGGCAGGGGGCCTTTTCAGCCCCAGCATTTT
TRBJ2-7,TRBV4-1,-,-,CASSQDPERLSYEQYF,TGCGCCAGCAGCCAAGATCCCGAGCGCCTCTCCTACGAGCAGTACTTC
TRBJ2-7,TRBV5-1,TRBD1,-,CASSLAPDRVLGEQYF,TGCGCCAGCAGCTTGGCCCCCGACAGGGTTCTGGGCGAGCAGTACTTC
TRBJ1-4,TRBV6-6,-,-,CASSQKSGGSLGGVNEKLFF,TGTGCCAGCAGTCAGAAGTCAGGAGGTTCCCTTGGGGGCGTTAATGAAAAACTGTTTTTT
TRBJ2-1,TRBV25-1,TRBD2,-,CASSIRAGGGYNEQFF,TGTGCCAGCAGTATCAGAGCGGGAGGTGGGTACAATGAGCAGTTCTTC
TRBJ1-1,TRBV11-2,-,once,CASSFRDSEAFF,TGTGCCAGCAGCTTTCGGGACTCTGAAGCTTTCTTT
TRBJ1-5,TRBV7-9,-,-,CASSPQGSSNQPQHF,TGTGCCAGCAGTCCGCAGGGCAGTAGCAATCAGCCCCAGCATTTT
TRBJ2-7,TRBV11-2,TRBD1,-,CASSSRDSREQYF,TGTGCCAGCAGCTCCCGGGACAGTCGCGAGCAGTACTTC
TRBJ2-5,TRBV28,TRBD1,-,CASYTGGRETQYF,TGTGCCAGCTATACAGGGGGCCGGGAGACCCAGTACTTC
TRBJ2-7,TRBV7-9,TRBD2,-,CASSRTSETYEQYF,TGTGCCAGCAGTCGTACTAGCGAAACCTACGAGCAGTACTTC